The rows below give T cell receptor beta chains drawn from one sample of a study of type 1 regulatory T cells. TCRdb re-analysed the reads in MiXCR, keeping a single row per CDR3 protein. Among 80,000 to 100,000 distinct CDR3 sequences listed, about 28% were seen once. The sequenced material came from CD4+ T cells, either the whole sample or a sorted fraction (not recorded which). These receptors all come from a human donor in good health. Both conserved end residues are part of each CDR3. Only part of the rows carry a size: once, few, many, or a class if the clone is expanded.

CDR3aa: CASTPGTGGTEAFF
j_gene: TRBJ1-1
len: 14
abundance: -
v_gene: TRBV19

CDR3aa: CASSIPLAGVSADTQYF
j_gene: TRBJ2-3
len: 17
abundance: -
v_gene: TRBV19

CDR3aa: CASSQVNYRVRRSEAFF
j_gene: TRBJ1-1
len: 17
abundance: few
v_gene: TRBV14

CDR3aa: CASSHPDGDTQYF
j_gene: TRBJ2-3
len: 13
abundance: -
v_gene: TRBV4-2

CDR3aa: CASSSTSLGTDTQYF
j_gene: TRBJ2-3
len: 15
abundance: few
v_gene: TRBV7-9

CDR3aa: CASSPPALDGEKLFF
j_gene: TRBJ1-4
len: 15
abundance: -
v_gene: TRBV5-1

CDR3aa: CAWKDRGRYEQYF
j_gene: TRBJ2-7
len: 13
abundance: few
v_gene: TRBV30

CDR3aa: CSVEGEGGRGETQYF
j_gene: TRBJ2-5
len: 15
abundance: -
v_gene: TRBV29-1

CDR3aa: CSASSAGDLSYNEQFF
j_gene: TRBJ2-1
len: 16
abundance: few
v_gene: TRBV20-1

CDR3aa: CSASRGTFSYEQYF
j_gene: TRBJ2-7
len: 14
abundance: few
v_gene: TRBV20-1

CDR3aa: CASSLYLIRQGENYGYTF
j_gene: TRBJ1-2
len: 18
abundance: -
v_gene: TRBV12-3/TRBV12-4